This entry lists 30 T cell receptor beta chains sequenced from one sample in a study of metastatic and nonmetastatic thyroid tumors. TCRdb re-clonotyped the PCR reads via MiXCR. Among about 90,000 clones listed, 8% to 9.5% were seen once. Patients had received no treatment of any kind before thyroid surgery. Sequenced material: blood. All receptors come from a female donor with papillary thyroid cancer or a benign thyroid nodule (not recorded which). Some clones in this sample may be carry-over from other donors' samples.

This clone was recorded at least ten times. The V gene is TRBV19, the J gene TRBJ1-2; 9 nucleotides line up with TRBD1. V lost 5 bases and J lost 8; bases outside the gene matches: 12. The CDR3 covers 15 residues. Germline assignment: CDR1 LNHDA and CDR2 SQIVND (reference sequence). CDR3 protein: CASSEFRGQGVGYTF. The CDR3, as DNA: TGTGCCAGTAGTGAGTTTCGGGGACAGGGCGTCGGCTACACCTTC.

This clone was observed at least ten times. The sample holds other DNA sequences that translate to the same CDR3. The V and J genes are TRBV19 and TRBJ1-5; D possibly corresponds to TRBD1 (5 bases). The germline V and J ends were trimmed by 3 bases and 4 bases, with 7 bases remaining between them. In germline, CDR1 is LNHDA, CDR2 SQIVND (reference sequence). The CDR3 runs 13 residues. The CDR3 loop is CASSISGNQPQHF. DNA of the CDR3: TGTGCCAGTAGTATCTCAGGGAATCAGCCCCAGCATTTT. The full variable domain, rest sourced from reference TRBV19 and TRBJ1-5, is DGGITQSPKYLFRKEGQNVTLSCEQNLNHDAMYWYRQDPGQGLRLIYYSQIVNDFQKGDIAEGYSVSREKKESFPLTVTSAQKNPTAFYLCASSISGNQPQHFGDGTRLSIL.

In this sample, this clone turned up many times. This chain connects TRBV24-1 to TRBJ2-1; D could derive from TRBD1 or TRBD2 (5 bases each). The V gene's germline CDR1 is KGHDR and CDR2 SFDVKD. The CDR3 is 13 residues long. Trimming removed 4 bases from V and 12 bases from J, with 15 bases in between. The CDR3 DNA follows: TGTGCCACCAGTGACGGGGCCCTCGATGCGCAGTTCTTC. Its protein is CATSDGALDAQFF.

This clone came up a few times. The CDR3 reads CASILLAGGDTQYF. In DNA, the CDR3 is TGTGCCAGCATCCTACTAGCGGGTGGCGATACGCAGTATTTT. This chain joins TRBV2 and TRBJ2-3; TRBD2 matches at 9 bases. V lost 7 bases and J lost 6; bases outside the gene matches: 8. The CDR3 length is 14 residues. Germline lookup yields CDR1 SNHLY and CDR2 FYNNEI. Full variable domain (outside the CDR3, taken from reference TRBV2 and TRBJ2-3): EPEVTQTPSHQVTQMGQEVILRCVPISNHLYFYWYRQILGQKVEFLVSFYNNEISEKSEIFDDQFSVERPDGSNFTLKIRSTKLEDSAMYFCASILLAGGDTQYFGPGTRLTVL.

This chain joins TRBV12-3 or TRBV12-4 and TRBJ2-2; no clear D gene. Trimming removed 3 bases at V and 5 bases at J, with 10 bases between. The CDR3 runs to 14 residues. CDR3 loop: CASSLTSRTGELFF. The CDR3 DNA sequence: TGTGCCAGCAGTTTGACGAGCAGGACCGGGGAGCTGTTTTTT.

There are a few counts of this clone. The CDR3 sequence: CASSQDKIGGPQYF. In nucleotides, the CDR3 is TGTGCCAGCAGCCAAGATAAGATTGGGGGCCCCCAGTACTTC. The rearrangement uses TRBV14 and TRBJ2-5; tentatively, D is TRBD1 (6 bases). Trimming stripped 0 bases from V and 9 bases from J, with 14 bases between. There are 14 residues in the CDR3. Per germline, CDR1 SGHDN and CDR2 FVKESK.

This clone was seen at least ten times. Other DNA sequences in this specimen translate into the identical CDR3. The V and J genes are TRBV28 and TRBJ2-7; D possibly matches TRBD1 or TRBD2 (5 bases each). The V gene's germline CDR1 is MDHEN and CDR2 SYDVKM. The CDR3 has 12 amino acids. Trimming pared 3 bases from V and 4 bases from J, leaving 7 bases between. The CDR3 DNA sequence: TGTGCCAGCAGTTTGTGGGGGTACGAGCAGTACTTC. Protein product: CASSLWGYEQYF.

The table lists this clone with many counts. V usage is TRBV6-1 and J usage is TRBJ1-5; D is possibly TRBD1 (5 bases). This CDR3 region has 15 residues. Trimming shortened V by 5 bases and J by 3 bases, and 14 bases separated the two germline ends. Germline CDR1 MNHNS, CDR2 SASEGT. Written as DNA, the CDR3 is TGTGCCAGCAGTACCGATGACAGCTACAATCAGCCCCAGCATTTT. This gives the protein CASSTDDSYNQPQHF.

This clone was recorded at least ten times. The chain carries TRBV7-2 and TRBJ2-1; 9 bases line up with TRBD2. Germline assignment: CDR1 SGHTA and CDR2 FQGNSA. The junction had 7 bases not matched to a gene; V was cut back by 2 bases and J by 2 bases. The CDR3 length is 17 residues. The CDR3 protein is CASSLLSGGHTYNEQFF. CDR3 coding DNA: TGTGCCAGCAGCTTATTAAGCGGGGGGCACACCTACAATGAGCAGTTCTTC.

This clone was seen a handful of times. This could be a read error, since a much larger clone is one nucleotide away. The chain links TRBV6-2 or TRBV6-3 to TRBJ2-3; TRBD2 aligns across 13 bases. V dropped 6 bases and J dropped 4; count of bases not matched to a gene: 1. From germline, CDR1 is MNHEY and CDR2 SVGEGT. This CDR3 spans 14 amino acids. CDR3 loop: CASRTSGGSDTQYF. The CDR3 DNA reads TGTGCCAGCAGGACTAGCGGGGGGTCAGATACGCAGTATTTT.

This clone has a count of ten or more. The chain uses TRBV6-1 and TRBJ1-1; D may be TRBD1 (6 bases). There are 12 residues in the CDR3. The germline CDR1 and CDR2 sequences are MNHNS and SASEGT. V was trimmed by 6 bases and J by 5 bases, leaving 10 bases between them. The CDR3: CASRRGGTEAFF. The CDR3 DNA reads as TGTGCCAGCAGGAGGGGGGGTACTGAAGCTTTCTTT.

This clone has a count of ten or more. Other DNA sequences in this sample translate to the same CDR3. The genes are TRBV9 and TRBJ2-5; 7 bases line up with TRBD1. Germline CDR1 SGDLS, CDR2 YYNGEE. V was clipped by 4 bases and J by 2 bases; unmatched bases: 8. The CDR3 spans 15 residues. The CDR3 is CASSPSLGQQETQYF. CDR3 in DNA: TGTGCCAGCAGCCCTAGCTTGGGACAGCAAGAGACCCAGTACTTC.

The rearrangement joins TRBV19 to TRBJ1-4; D is undetermined. The CDR3 sequence is 13 residues long. Trimming took 6 bases from V and 5 from J, leaving 10 bases between them. CDR1 is LNHDA, CDR2 SQIVND, per germline (reference sequence). CDR3 nucleotides: TGTGCCAGTAGACGGGCAGAGAATGAAAAACTGTTTTTT. Its translation is CASRRAENEKLFF.

This clone was counted at least ten times. This specimen includes other DNA sequences encoding the same CDR3. The rearrangement links TRBV12-3 or TRBV12-4 to TRBJ2-3; possible D gene TRBD2, 6 bases. This CDR3 spans 14 amino acids. V lost 0 bases to trimming and J lost 6 bases, with 10 bases between them. Here the CDR3 DNA reads TGTGCCAGCAGTTTAGCGGGGGGAGCCGATACGCAGTATTTT. It codes for CASSLAGGADTQYF.

This clone was found a few times. This sequence may be a read error, since a much larger clone differs from it by one base. This chain uses TRBV25-1 with TRBJ1-2; 7 nucleotides agree with TRBD1. Germline V gives CDR1 MGHDK, CDR2 SYGVNS. The junction had 3 bases not matched to a gene; V was cut back by 7 bases and J by 4 bases. The CDR3 runs to 12 residues. CDR3 DNA: TGTGCCAGCATTGGACAGGTCTATGGCTACACCTTC. Protein sequence: CASIGQVYGYTF.

This clone was seen many times. The J gene is TRBJ1-6, the V gene TRBV6-5; D might be TRBD1 (6 bases). The CDR3 totals 17 residues. V was shortened by 0 bases and J by 10 bases, with 19 bases between the two germline ends. Germline V gene data show CDR1 as MNHEY and CDR2 as SVGAGI. CDR3 in amino acids: CASSYSGQRGLGSPLHF. CDR3 DNA: TGTGCCAGCAGTTACTCGGGACAAAGGGGCTTGGGCTCACCCCTCCACTTT.

This clone was seen many times. The V gene is TRBV5-1, the J gene TRBJ2-7, with a possible D match to TRBD2 (5 bases). The ends were cut back, 4 bases at V and 3 bases at J, with 8 bases in the middle. CDR3 length equals 12 residues. Germline V lookup: CDR1 SGHRS, CDR2 YFSETQ. The CDR3 DNA reads TGCGCCAGCAGCCCCGGGATCTACGAGCAGTACTTC. Protein sequence: CASSPGIYEQYF.

This clone was seen many times. The chain joins TRBV19 to TRBJ1-5; possibly TRBD1 for D (5 bases). V was shortened by 4 bases and J by 6 bases, with 13 bases between the two germline ends. Germline V gives CDR1 LNHDA, CDR2 SQIVND (reference sequence). CDR3 length equals 14 residues. CDR3 sequence: CASSKGQDIQPQHF. In DNA form, the CDR3 reads TGTGCCAGTAGTAAGGGGCAGGATATTCAGCCCCAGCATTTT.

The chain recombines TRBV5-1 with TRBJ1-3; D possibly corresponds to TRBD1 (5 bases). Germline values: CDR1 SGHRS, CDR2 YFSETQ. The ends were cut back, 0 bases at V and 2 bases at J, with 12 bases in the middle. The length of the CDR3 is 16 residues. In nucleotides, the CDR3 is TGCGCCAGCAGCTTGGGGGGCCCGCTAACTGGAAACACCATATATTTT. Translated, it gives CASSLGGPLTGNTIYF.

This clone has a count of ten or more. The chain links TRBV7-3 to TRBJ2-1; D is unclear. There are 13 residues in the CDR3. Germline V lookup: CDR1 SGHTA, CDR2 FQGTGA. Between the trimmed V and J ends, which lost 5 bases and 7 bases, there was a span of 12 bases. The CDR3 DNA reads as TGTGCCAGCAGCCCCAATATAGGGAATGAGCAGTTCTTC. As protein: CASSPNIGNEQFF.

Remarks on this clone: With a much larger clone just one base away, this may be a read error. Without the conserved terminal phenylalanine or tryptophan, this CDR3 likely stems from a read error. This rearrangement joins TRBV11-2 to TRBJ2-2, with 7 bases matching TRBD2. Germline V gene lookup returns CDR1 SGHAT and CDR2 FQNNGV. The CDR3 totals 14 residues. Trimming removed 5 bases from V and 4 bases from J; junction bases left unmatched: 4. CDR3 nucleotides: TGTGCCAGCAGCCCCGGGGGGAGCACCGGGGAGCTGTTTTCT. Translated, it gives CASSPGGSTGELFS.

CDR3 in amino acids: CASSGLAGQAQGYTF. The CDR3 DNA sequence: TGTGCCAGCAGTGGCCTAGCCGGCCAGGCCCAGGGCTACACCTTC. The V gene is TRBV6-1, the J gene TRBJ1-2; D unclear. Germline V gene sequence: CDR1 MNHNS, CDR2 SASEGT. CDR3 size: 15 residues. The V end lost 4 bases, the J end lost 8 bases, and 20 bases lay between the germline ends.

This clone has ten or more counts. The chain joins TRBV5-1 to TRBJ1-3, with TRBD1 matching 12 bases. Trimming removed 8 bases from V and 3 bases from J; junction bases left unmatched: 6. In germline, CDR1 is SGHRS, CDR2 YFSETQ. The CDR3 runs 15 residues. CDR3 loop: CASPGQGADGNTIYF. The CDR3 region has the DNA TGCGCCAGTCCGGGACAGGGGGCGGATGGAAACACCATATATTTT.

This clone came up many times. This rearrangement joins TRBV2 to TRBJ2-3; no reliable D call. The V and J ends lost 7 bases and 2 bases respectively, with 10 bases between them. Looked up from germline, CDR1 is SNHLY and CDR2 is FYNNEI. The CDR3 covers 13 residues. The CDR3 protein is CASTRFYTDTQYF. The DNA for the CDR3 is TGTGCCAGCACCAGGTTTTACACAGATACGCAGTATTTT.

The V call is TRBV7-9, the J call TRBJ2-6, with D hard to call. With 3 bases removed from V and 1 base from J, the gap between germline ends came to 4 bases. The CDR3 is made up of 14 amino acids. Germline loops: CDR1 SEHNR, CDR2 FQNEAQ (reference sequence). Here the CDR3 reads CASSFQSGANVLTF. CDR3 bases: TGTGCCAGCAGCTTTCAGTCTGGGGCCAACGTCCTGACTTTC.

This clone was seen at least ten times. The chain's CDR3 is CASSYAPGGLNTEAFF. DNA for the CDR3: TGTGCCAGCAGCTACGCCCCAGGGGGACTGAACACTGAAGCTTTCTTT. The chain is built from TRBV5-5 and TRBJ1-1; 7 bases agree with TRBD1. CDR3 length: 16 residues. Germline lookup yields CDR1 SGHKS and CDR2 YYEKEE (reference sequence). V lost 3 bases to trimming and J lost 0 bases; unmatched junction nucleotides: 8.

This clone occurred many times. The chain combines TRBV11-2 with TRBJ2-1; TRBD2 aligns across 8 bases. Germline values: CDR1 SGHAT, CDR2 FQNNGV. V was clipped by 5 bases and J by 8 bases; unmatched bases: 17. The CDR3 loop spans 17 amino acids. CDR3 protein: CASSLRSGGALLYEQFF. CDR3 in DNA: TGTGCCAGCAGCCTTAGAAGCGGGGGCGCTTTGCTTTATGAGCAGTTCTTC.

In its sample, this clone was seen many times. A much larger clone lies a single base off, so this may be a read error. The same CDR3 is also encoded by other DNA sequences in this sample. The chain is built from TRBV20-1 and TRBJ2-7; TRBD2 agrees at 13 bases. In germline, CDR1 is DFQATT, CDR2 SNEGSKA (reference sequence). The CDR3 runs to 13 residues. J lost 4 bases, V lost 3 bases, and 0 bases had no gene match. CDR3 amino acids: CSARGLAGYEQYF. As DNA, the CDR3 is TGCAGTGCTAGGGGACTAGCGGGGTACGAGCAGTACTTC.

This clone was detected only a few times. The chain recombines TRBV6-2 or TRBV6-3 with TRBJ2-5, with a tentative D call TRBD2 (6 bases). Germline CDR1 MNHEY, CDR2 SVGEGT. This CDR3 has 13 amino acids. V shed 0 bases and J shed 5 bases, with 7 bases lying between them. The CDR3 DNA follows: TGTGCCAGCAGTTACTCGAGCGGGGAGACCCAGTACTTC. Protein sequence: CASSYSSGETQYF.

The chain joins TRBV6-5 to TRBJ1-5; D is unclear. Trimming pared 0 bases from V and 4 bases from J, leaving 16 bases between. Germline V lookup: CDR1 MNHEY, CDR2 SVGAGI. The CDR3 has 17 amino acids. The CDR3 coding sequence is TGTGCCAGCAGTTACTCTAAGGGCCTCTACGATAATCAGCCCCAGCATTTT. Translated, it gives CASSYSKGLYDNQPQHF.